This T cell receptor (beta chain) came from a study of T cells in Graves' hyperthyroidism and ophthalmopathy. Whole-study context: Sampling of peripheral blood happened at initial diagnosis, prior to any treatment.

Points on this clonotype: The antigen is undetermined. This may stem from a read error, because a much larger clone lies one nucleotide away.

The study's findings and limits: Expanded thyroid clonotypes (above 0.001) were mostly also found in blood.

Authors of the study amplified TCR beta CDR3 regions from RNA transcripts. The TCR CDR3 first-round RT-PCR relied on the HTBI primer set. One entry per CDR3 protein results from TCRdb running MiXCR on the multiplex PCR reads. The sample has about 290,000 distinct CDR3 sequences, roughly an eighth seen once. Stable Graves' hyperthyroidism denoted no ophthalmopathy progression over 18 months. The study excluded patients with uncontrolled infection, other autoimmune disease, pregnancy or lactation. The CDR3 extends over 15 amino acids. Trimming stripped 5 bases from V and 2 bases from J, with 16 bases between. CDR1 is SEHNR, CDR2 FQNEAQ, per germline (reference sequence).

The receptor was isolated from a woman aged 40 to 50 with Graves' hyperthyroidism. The rearrangement links TRBV7-9 to TRBJ2-7, with a weak D call TRBD2 (5 bases). Material for sequencing was blood. Here the CDR3 DNA reads TGTGCCAGCAGCACGTCAGGAGGTCGCGCCTACGAGCAGTACTTC. This sequence encodes CASSTSGGRAYEQYF. Complete variable domain (other parts from reference TRBV7-9 and TRBJ2-7): DTGVSQNPRHKITKRGQNVTFRCDPISEHNRLYWYRQTLGQGPEFLTYFQNEAQLEKSRLLSDRFSAERPKGSFSTLEIQRTEQGDSAMYLCASSTSGGRAYEQYFGPGTRLTVT.